A selection of T cell receptor beta chains follows, all from one sample in a study of cytotoxic CD8 clonotypes in ibrutinib-treated CLL. Here immunoSEQ multiplex PCR was the method, and the copy in TCRdb shows in-frame clones only, minus some. Of under 200,000 clones listed, roughly 80% are singletons. Here the sequenced sample was PBMCs, taken after 24 months of ibrutinib treatment. The receptors were gathered from a human donor with chronic lymphocytic leukemia. CDR3s include the opening cysteine and the closing phenylalanine or tryptophan. The D gene is left open where the match is weak. Clone size is given for some rows only: seen once, a few or many times, or a class if the clone is expanded.

clone_size	v_call	d_call	j_call	cdr3_aa	cdr3_nt
-	TRBV4-2	-	TRBJ1-2	CASSQTGLYGYTF	TGTGCCAGCAGCCAAACAGGGTTGTATGGCTACACCTTC
-	TRBV5-1	-	TRBJ1-4	CASSIRQFEKLFF	TGCGCCAGCAGCATACGACAATTTGAAAAACTGTTTTTT
-	TRBV2	TRBD2	TRBJ2-3	CASRLAGDTQYF	TGTGCCAGCAGGCTAGCGGGGGATACGCAGTATTTT
-	TRBV30	-	TRBJ1-1	CAWSLGQFDTEAFF	TGTGCCTGGAGTCTAGGACAGTTTGACACTGAAGCTTTCTTT
-	TRBV28	-	TRBJ1-4	CASRATNEKLFF	TGTGCCAGTCGGGCAACTAATGAAAAACTGTTTTTT
-	TRBV28	TRBD1	TRBJ1-3	CASSLEGAGGNTIYF	TGTGCCAGCAGTTTAGAGGGGGCGGGTGGAAACACCATATATTTT
-	TRBV28	-	TRBJ2-7	CASSLWVSYEQYF	TGTGCCAGCAGTTTATGGGTCTCCTACGAGCAGTACTTC
-	TRBV19	-	TRBJ2-7	CASSSGGTDYEQYF	TGTGCCAGTAGCAGTGGCGGGACAGACTACGAGCAGTACTTC
-	TRBV6-5	TRBD2	TRBJ2-3	CASSKTSGNTDTQYF	TGTGCCAGCAGTAAGACTAGCGGGAATACAGATACGCAGTATTTT
-	TRBV18	TRBD1	TRBJ2-1	CASSWTGGTYNEQFF	TGTGCCAGCTCGTGGACAGGGGGAACCTACAATGAGCAGTTCTTC
few	TRBV19	TRBD1	TRBJ1-2	CASTGQVPGYTF	TGTGCCAGTACCGGACAGGTCCCAGGCTACACCTTC
-	TRBV14	-	TRBJ2-5	CASSQDKGPFETQYF	TGTGCCAGCAGCCAAGATAAGGGGCCGTTTGAGACCCAGTACTTC
-	TRBV27	TRBD2	TRBJ2-1	CASSLSGLAGNNEQFF	TGTGCCAGCAGTTTATCGGGGCTAGCGGGAAACAATGAGCAGTTCTTC
-	TRBV10-3	TRBD2	TRBJ2-7	CAISGGLADYEQYF	TGTGCCATCAGTGGGGGACTAGCGGACTACGAGCAGTACTTC
few	TRBV9	-	TRBJ2-2	CASSVGTGPTGELFF	TGTGCCAGCAGCGTAGGGACGGGACCCACCGGGGAGCTGTTTTTT
-	TRBV6-5	-	TRBJ2-1	CASSFWTDNEQFF	TGTGCCAGCAGTTTCTGGACAGACAATGAGCAGTTCTTC
-	TRBV7-8	-	TRBJ2-1	CASRDQGLAFGEQFF	TGTGCCAGCAGAGATCAGGGGTTAGCCTTTGGTGAGCAGTTCTTC
-	TRBV5-1	-	TRBJ2-1	CASSLEGRDHNEQFF	TGCGCCAGCAGCTTGGAGGGCAGAGATCACAATGAGCAGTTCTTC
-	TRBV28	-	TRBJ1-5	CASSSPSALVQPQHF	TGTGCCAGCAGTTCCCCCTCTGCACTTGTTCAGCCCCAGCATTTT
-	TRBV28	-	TRBJ1-5	CASKGPRRGGSLNQPQHF	TGTGCCAGCAAGGGACCCCGAAGGGGAGGGTCACTCAATCAGCCCCAGCATTTT
once	TRBV7-9	TRBD2	TRBJ2-1	CASRGLAGGPNEQFF	TGTGCCAGCCGGGGACTAGCGGGAGGGCCAAATGAGCAGTTCTTC
-	TRBV7-9	-	TRBJ2-1	CASSPRGVAYNEQFF	TGTGCCAGCAGCCCCAGGGGAGTCGCCTACAATGAGCAGTTCTTC
-	TRBV28	TRBD1	TRBJ1-5	CASSSDRAGVHQPQHF	TGTGCCAGCAGTTCCGACAGGGCTGGGGTCCATCAGCCCCAGCATTTT
-	TRBV5-1	-	TRBJ1-1	CASSWEGSEAFF	TGCGCCAGCAGCTGGGAGGGCAGCGAAGCTTTCTTT
-	TRBV7-2	TRBD2	TRBJ2-3	CASSSPTSGGTQYF	TGTGCCAGCAGCTCCCCGACTAGCGGAGGTACGCAGTATTTT
-	TRBV21-1	-	TRBJ2-1	CASSKAALRNEQFF	TGTGCCAGCAGCAAAGCGGCCCTAAGAAATGAGCAGTTCTTC
-	TRBV9	TRBD1	TRBJ2-5	CASSPRDRETQYF	TGTGCCAGCAGCCCGCGGGACAGGGAGACCCAGTACTTC
-	TRBV7-2	-	TRBJ2-3	CASRVGGRTDTQYF	TGTGCCAGCAGGGTAGGGGGGCGCACAGATACGCAGTATTTT
-	TRBV9	TRBD2	TRBJ2-1	CASSILADEQFF	TGTGCCAGCAGCATACTAGCGGACGAGCAGTTCTTC
-	TRBV6-1	-	TRBJ2-7	CASSPRQLYEQYF	TGTGCCAGCAGTCCTCGACAGCTCTACGAGCAGTACTTC
-	TRBV6-5	TRBD1	TRBJ2-7	CASSQAGTGTHEQYF	TGTGCCAGCAGTCAGGCCGGGACAGGGACTCACGAGCAGTACTTC
-	TRBV5-1	-	TRBJ1-2	CASCPQGNYGYTF	TGCGCCAGCTGCCCGCAGGGGAACTATGGCTACACCTTC
-	TRBV14	-	TRBJ1-3	CASSQDKRSGNTIYF	TGTGCCAGCAGCCAAGATAAACGCTCTGGAAACACCATATATTTT
-	TRBV19	TRBD2	TRBJ2-5	CASSRRVISAGGPEETQYF	TGTGCCAGTAGTCGGAGGGTAATCTCAGCGGGAGGCCCAGAAGAGACCCAGTACTTC
-	TRBV19	-	TRBJ1-4	CASSLGNAHEKLFF	TGTGCCAGTAGTTTAGGCAATGCTCATGAAAAACTGTTTTTT
-	TRBV19	-	TRBJ1-5	CASSIRPGSSNQPQHF	TGTGCCAGTAGTATTCGTCCGGGGTCGAGCAATCAGCCCCAGCATTTT
-	TRBV5-4	-	TRBJ2-3	CASSLGQNTDTQYF	TGTGCCAGCAGCTTGGGGCAGAACACAGATACGCAGTATTTT
-	TRBV5-6	-	TRBJ1-2	CASSLGGLVAYGYTF	TGTGCCAGCAGCTTGGGTGGCTTGGTGGCCTATGGCTACACCTTC
-	TRBV18	TRBD1	TRBJ2-2	CASSPNRGNTGELFF	TGTGCCAGCTCACCGAACAGGGGAAACACCGGGGAGCTGTTTTTT
-	TRBV20-1	-	TRBJ2-5	CSGGQETQYF	TGCAGTGGGGGCCAAGAGACCCAGTACTTC
-	TRBV30	-	TRBJ2-5	CAWDRNQGIQETQYF	TGTGCCTGGGACCGGAACCAGGGGATCCAAGAGACCCAGTACTTC
-	TRBV5-4	-	TRBJ2-3	CAGEEADTQYF	TGTGCCGGAGAAGAGGCAGATACGCAGTATTTT
-	TRBV13	-	TRBJ2-7	CASSQRWAGPYEQYF	TGTGCCAGCAGCCAGCGATGGGCGGGCCCATACGAGCAGTACTTC
once	TRBV5-1	-	TRBJ2-6	CASSVDGPGANVLTF	TGCGCCAGCAGCGTGGACGGTCCAGGGGCCAACGTCCTGACTTTC
-	TRBV5-8	TRBD1	TRBJ1-5	CASQFRGGGAGQPQHF	TGTGCCAGCCAGTTCCGGGGAGGGGGCGCGGGTCAGCCCCAGCATTTT
-	TRBV10-1	-	TRBJ1-4	CASSESLGSVNEKLFF	TGCGCCAGCAGTGAGTCCTTAGGTTCCGTAAATGAAAAACTGTTTTTT
-	TRBV7-2	-	TRBJ2-5	CASSLGGSRQETQYF	TGTGCCAGCAGCTTGGGGGGATCGAGGCAAGAGACCCAGTACTTC
-	TRBV7-3	TRBD1	TRBJ1-1	CASSLDRTTEAFF	TGTGCCAGCAGTTTGGACAGGACCACTGAAGCTTTCTTT
-	TRBV18	TRBD2	TRBJ2-1	CASSPKPETSGVSNEQFF	TGTGCCAGCTCCCCCAAACCTGAGACTAGCGGGGTCTCCAATGAGCAGTTCTTC
-	TRBV9	-	TRBJ2-1	CASSVEGTAVGEQFF	TGTGCCAGCAGCGTAGAAGGGACCGCGGTTGGGGAGCAGTTCTTC
-	TRBV5-6	TRBD1	TRBJ1-5	CASSLVARGQGNQPQHF	TGTGCCAGCAGCTTGGTGGCCAGGGGGCAAGGCAATCAGCCCCAGCATTTT
-	TRBV7-9	-	TRBJ1-4	CASSLGWQSTELFF	TGTGCCAGCAGCTTAGGTTGGCAGAGCACGGAACTGTTTTTT
-	TRBV7-6	TRBD1	TRBJ2-7	CASSLSGTGMYDEQYF	TGTGCCAGCAGCTTATCTGGGACAGGGATGTACGACGAGCAGTACTTC
once	TRBV6-6	TRBD2	TRBJ2-5	CASRTGTSGYETQYF	TGTGCCAGCAGGACCGGGACTAGCGGTTACGAGACCCAGTACTTC